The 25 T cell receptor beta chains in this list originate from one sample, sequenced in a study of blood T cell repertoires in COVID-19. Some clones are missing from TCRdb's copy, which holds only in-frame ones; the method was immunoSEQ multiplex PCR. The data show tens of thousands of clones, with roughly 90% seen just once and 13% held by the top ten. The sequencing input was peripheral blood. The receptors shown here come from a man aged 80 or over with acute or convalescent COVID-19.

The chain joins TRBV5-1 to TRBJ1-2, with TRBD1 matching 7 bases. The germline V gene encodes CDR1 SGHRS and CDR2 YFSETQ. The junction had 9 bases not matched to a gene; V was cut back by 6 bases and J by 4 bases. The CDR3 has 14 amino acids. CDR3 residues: CASTPGQRRYGYTF. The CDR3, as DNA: TGCGCCAGCACCCCGGGACAGAGACGCTATGGCTACACCTTC. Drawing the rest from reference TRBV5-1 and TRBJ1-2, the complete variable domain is KAGVTQTPRYLIKTRGQQVTLSCSPISGHRSVSWYQQTPGQGLQFLFEYFSETQRNKGNFPGRFSGRQFSNSRSEMNVSTLELGDSALYLCASTPGQRRYGYTFGSGTRLTVV.

The CDR3 reads CASSLERGNYGYTF. The CDR3 DNA sequence: TGTGCCAGCAGCTTAGAAAGGGGGAACTATGGCTACACCTTC. This chain joins TRBV7-8 and TRBJ1-2; tentatively, D is TRBD1 (6 bases). This CDR3 contains 14 residues. Germline V gene lookup returns CDR1 SGHVS and CDR2 FQNEAQ. The V and J ends lost 1 base and 2 bases respectively, with 8 bases between them.

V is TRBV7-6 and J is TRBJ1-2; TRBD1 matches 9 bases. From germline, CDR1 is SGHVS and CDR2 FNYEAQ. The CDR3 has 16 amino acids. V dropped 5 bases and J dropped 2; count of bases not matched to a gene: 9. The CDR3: CASSHLRQGGNYGYTF. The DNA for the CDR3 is TGTGCCAGCAGCCACCTAAGACAGGGGGGAAACTATGGCTACACCTTC. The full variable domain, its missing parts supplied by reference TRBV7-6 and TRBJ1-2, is GAGVSQSPRYKVTKRGQDVALRCDPISGHVSLYWYRQALGQGPEFLTYFNYEAQQDKSGLPNDRFSAERPEGSISTLTIQRTEQRDSAMYRCASSHLRQGGNYGYTFGSGTRLTVV.

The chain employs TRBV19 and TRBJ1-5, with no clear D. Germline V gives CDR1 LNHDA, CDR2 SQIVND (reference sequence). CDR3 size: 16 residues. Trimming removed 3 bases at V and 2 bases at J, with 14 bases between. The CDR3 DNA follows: TGTGCCAGTAGTATCCCTGGGAGGAAGGGCAATCAGCCCCAGCATTTT. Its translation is CASSIPGRKGNQPQHF.

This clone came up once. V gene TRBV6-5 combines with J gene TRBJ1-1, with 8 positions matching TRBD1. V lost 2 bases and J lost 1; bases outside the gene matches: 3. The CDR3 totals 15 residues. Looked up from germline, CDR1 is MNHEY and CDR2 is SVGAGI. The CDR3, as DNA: TGTGCCAGCAGTTACGCTGGACAGGGGAACACTGAAGCTTTCTTT. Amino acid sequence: CASSYAGQGNTEAFF.

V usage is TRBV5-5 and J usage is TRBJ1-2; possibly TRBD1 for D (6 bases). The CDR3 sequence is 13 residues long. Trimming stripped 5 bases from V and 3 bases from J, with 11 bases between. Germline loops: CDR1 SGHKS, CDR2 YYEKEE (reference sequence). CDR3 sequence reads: CASSQTGYYGYTF. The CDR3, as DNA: TGTGCCAGCAGTCAAACAGGGTACTATGGCTACACCTTC. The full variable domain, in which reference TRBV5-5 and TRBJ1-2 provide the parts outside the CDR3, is DAGVTQSPTHLIKTRGQQVTLRCSPISGHKSVSWYQQVLGQGPQFIFQYYEKEERGRGNFPDRFSARQFPNYSSELNVNALLLGDSALYLCASSQTGYYGYTFGSGTRLTVV.

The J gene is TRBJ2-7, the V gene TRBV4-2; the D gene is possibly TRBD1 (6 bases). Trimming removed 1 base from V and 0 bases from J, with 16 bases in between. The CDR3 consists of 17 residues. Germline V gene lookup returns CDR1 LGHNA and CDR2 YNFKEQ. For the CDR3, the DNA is TGTGCCAGCAGCCAAGCCCCCTTAACAGGGTTCTCCTACGAGCAGTACTTC. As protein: CASSQAPLTGFSYEQYF.

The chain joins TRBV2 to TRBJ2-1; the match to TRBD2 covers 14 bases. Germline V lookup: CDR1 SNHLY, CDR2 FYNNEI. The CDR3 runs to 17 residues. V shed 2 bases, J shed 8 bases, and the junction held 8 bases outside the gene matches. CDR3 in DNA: TGTGCCAGCAGTGAAAGGGGACTAGCGGGGGAAGGTGATGAGCAGTTCTTC. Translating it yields CASSERGLAGEGDEQFF.

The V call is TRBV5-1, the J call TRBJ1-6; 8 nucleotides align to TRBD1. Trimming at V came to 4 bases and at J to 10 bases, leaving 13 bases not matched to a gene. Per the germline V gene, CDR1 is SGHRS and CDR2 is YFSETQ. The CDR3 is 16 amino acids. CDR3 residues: CASSTWPEQGVSPLHF. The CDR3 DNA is TGCGCCAGCAGCACATGGCCGGAACAGGGGGTGTCACCCCTCCACTTT.

DNA of the CDR3: TGCGCCAGCAGCCTGGACCCGGGAATAGGCTCTGGAAACACCATATATTTT. Protein sequence: CASSLDPGIGSGNTIYF. The chain carries TRBV5-1 and TRBJ1-3, with D hard to call. Trimming shortened V by 4 bases and J by 0 bases, and 17 bases separated the two germline ends. Looked up from germline, CDR1 is SGHRS and CDR2 is YFSETQ. The length of the CDR3 is 17 residues. The full variable domain, completed using reference TRBV5-1 and TRBJ1-3, is KAGVTQTPRYLIKTRGQQVTLSCSPISGHRSVSWYQQTPGQGLQFLFEYFSETQRNKGNFPGRFSGRQFSNSRSEMNVSTLELGDSALYLCASSLDPGIGSGNTIYFGEGSWLTVV.

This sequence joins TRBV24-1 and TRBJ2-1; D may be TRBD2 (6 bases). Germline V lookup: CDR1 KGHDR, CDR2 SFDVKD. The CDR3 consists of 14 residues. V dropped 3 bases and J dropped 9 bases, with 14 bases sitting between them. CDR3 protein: CATSDPPGVSEQFF. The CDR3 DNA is TGTGCCACCAGTGATCCACCGGGGGTAAGTGAGCAGTTCTTC.

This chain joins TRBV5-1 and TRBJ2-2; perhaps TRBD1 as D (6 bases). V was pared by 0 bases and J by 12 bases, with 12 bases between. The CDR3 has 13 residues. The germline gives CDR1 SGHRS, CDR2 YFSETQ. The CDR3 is CASSLAGTTQLFF. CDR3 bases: TGCGCCAGCAGCTTGGCCGGGACAACTCAGCTGTTTTTT.

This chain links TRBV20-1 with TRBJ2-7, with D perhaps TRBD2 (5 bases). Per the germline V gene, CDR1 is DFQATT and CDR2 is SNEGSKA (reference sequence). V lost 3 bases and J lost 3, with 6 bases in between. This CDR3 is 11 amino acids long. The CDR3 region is CSARRDYEQYF. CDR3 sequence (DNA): TGCAGTGCTAGGAGGGACTACGAGCAGTACTTC.

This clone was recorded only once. The CDR3 spells CASSLGLAGATDTQYF. Here the CDR3 DNA reads TGTGCCAGCAGTTTGGGACTAGCGGGGGCGACAGATACGCAGTATTTT. The chain uses TRBV27 and TRBJ2-3, with 14 positions matching TRBD2. V was pared by 3 bases and J by 3 bases, with 2 bases of the junction left unmatched. The CDR3 is made up of 16 amino acids. CDR1 is MNHEY, CDR2 SMNVEV, per germline (reference sequence).

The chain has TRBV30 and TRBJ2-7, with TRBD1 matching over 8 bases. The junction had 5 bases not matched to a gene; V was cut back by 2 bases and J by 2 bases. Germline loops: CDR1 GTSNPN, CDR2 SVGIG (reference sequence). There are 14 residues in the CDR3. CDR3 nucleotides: TGTGCCTGGAGTATCGGGACAGGCCCCTACGAGCAGTACTTC. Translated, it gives CAWSIGTGPYEQYF.

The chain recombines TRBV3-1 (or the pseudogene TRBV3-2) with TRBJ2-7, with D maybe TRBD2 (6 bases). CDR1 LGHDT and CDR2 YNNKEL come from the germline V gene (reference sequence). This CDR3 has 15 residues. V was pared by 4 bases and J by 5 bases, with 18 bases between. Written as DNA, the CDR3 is TGTGCCAGCAGCCTTGGGACTCGAAAGGGCCACGAGCAGTACTTC. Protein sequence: CASSLGTRKGHEQYF.

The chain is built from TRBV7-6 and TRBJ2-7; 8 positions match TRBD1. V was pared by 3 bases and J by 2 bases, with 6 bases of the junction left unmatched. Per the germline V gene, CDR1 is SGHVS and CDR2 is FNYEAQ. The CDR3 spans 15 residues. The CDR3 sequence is CASSFRGTGAYEQYF. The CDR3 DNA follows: TGTGCCAGCAGCTTTAGGGGGACAGGAGCCTACGAGCAGTACTTC.

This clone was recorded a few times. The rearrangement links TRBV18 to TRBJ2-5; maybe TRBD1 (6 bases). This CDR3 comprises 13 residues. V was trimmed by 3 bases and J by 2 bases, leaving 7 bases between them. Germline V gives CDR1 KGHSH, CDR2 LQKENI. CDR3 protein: CASSPGQQETQYF. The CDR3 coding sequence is TGTGCCAGCTCACCTGGACAGCAAGAGACCCAGTACTTC.

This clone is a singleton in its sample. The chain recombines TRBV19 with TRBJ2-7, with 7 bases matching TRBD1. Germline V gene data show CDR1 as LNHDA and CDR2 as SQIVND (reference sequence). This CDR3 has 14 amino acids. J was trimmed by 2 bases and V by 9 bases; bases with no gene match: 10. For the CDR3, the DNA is TGTGCCAGGCAACCGGGACAGATAACCTACGAGCAGTACTTC. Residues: CARQPGQITYEQYF.

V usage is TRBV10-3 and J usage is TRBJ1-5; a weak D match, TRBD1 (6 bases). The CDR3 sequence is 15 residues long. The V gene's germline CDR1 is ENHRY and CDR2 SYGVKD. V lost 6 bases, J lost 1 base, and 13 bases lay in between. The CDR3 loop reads CAIRASQGSNQPQHF. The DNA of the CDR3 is TGTGCCATCAGAGCATCACAGGGAAGCAATCAGCCCCAGCATTTT.

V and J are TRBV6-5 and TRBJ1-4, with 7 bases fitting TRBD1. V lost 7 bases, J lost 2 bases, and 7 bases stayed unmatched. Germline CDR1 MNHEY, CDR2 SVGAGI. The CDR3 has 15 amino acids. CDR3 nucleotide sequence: TGTGCCAGCAAGGAGGGGGCGATGACTAATGAAAAACTGTTTTTT. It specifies CASKEGAMTNEKLFF.

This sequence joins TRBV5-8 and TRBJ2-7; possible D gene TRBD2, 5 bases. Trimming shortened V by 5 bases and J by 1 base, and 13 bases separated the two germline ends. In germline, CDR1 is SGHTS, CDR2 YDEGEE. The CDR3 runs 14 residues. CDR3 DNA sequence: TGTGCCAGCAGGAATTCGGGATCATCCTACGAGCAGTACTTC. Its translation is CASRNSGSSYEQYF.

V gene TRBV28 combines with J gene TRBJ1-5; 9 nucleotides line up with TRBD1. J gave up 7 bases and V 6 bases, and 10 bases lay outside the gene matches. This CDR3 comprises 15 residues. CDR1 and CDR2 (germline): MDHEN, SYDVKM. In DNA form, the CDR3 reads TGTGCCAGCAGAACTACAGGGGGCAAAGGGCAGCCCCAGCATTTT. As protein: CASRTTGGKGQPQHF.

CDR3 nucleotide sequence: TGTGCCAGTAGTGTCCGGGACATTCTAACTGAAGCTTTCTTT. Its protein product is CASSVRDILTEAFF. This chain joins TRBV19 and TRBJ1-1; D perhaps matches TRBD1 (6 bases). This CDR3 has 14 residues. V was shortened by 5 bases and J by 5 bases, with 15 bases between the two germline ends. The germline V gene encodes CDR1 LNHDA and CDR2 SQIVND (reference sequence).

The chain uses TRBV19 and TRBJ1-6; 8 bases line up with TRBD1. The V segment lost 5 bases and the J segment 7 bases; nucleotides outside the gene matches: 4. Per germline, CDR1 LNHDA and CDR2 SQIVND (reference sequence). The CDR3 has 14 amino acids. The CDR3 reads CASSSGGINSPLHF. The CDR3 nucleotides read TGTGCCAGTAGTTCAGGGGGCATCAATTCACCCCTCCACTTT.